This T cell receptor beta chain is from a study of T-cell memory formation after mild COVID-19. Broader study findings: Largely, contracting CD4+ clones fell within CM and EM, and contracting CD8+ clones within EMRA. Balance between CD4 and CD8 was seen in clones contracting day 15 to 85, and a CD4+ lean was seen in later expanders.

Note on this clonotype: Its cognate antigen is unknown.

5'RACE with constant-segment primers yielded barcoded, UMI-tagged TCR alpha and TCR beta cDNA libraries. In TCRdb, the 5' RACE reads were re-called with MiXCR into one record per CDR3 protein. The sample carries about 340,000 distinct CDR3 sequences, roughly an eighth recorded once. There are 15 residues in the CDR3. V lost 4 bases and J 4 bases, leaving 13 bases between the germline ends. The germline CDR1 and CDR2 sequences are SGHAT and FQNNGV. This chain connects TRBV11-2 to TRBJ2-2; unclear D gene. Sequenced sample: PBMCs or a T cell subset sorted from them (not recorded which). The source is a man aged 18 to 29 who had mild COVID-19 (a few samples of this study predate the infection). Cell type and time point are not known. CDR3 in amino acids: CASSSAFRATGELFF. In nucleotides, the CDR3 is TGTGCCAGCAGCTCGGCCTTTAGGGCCACCGGGGAGCTGTTTTTT.